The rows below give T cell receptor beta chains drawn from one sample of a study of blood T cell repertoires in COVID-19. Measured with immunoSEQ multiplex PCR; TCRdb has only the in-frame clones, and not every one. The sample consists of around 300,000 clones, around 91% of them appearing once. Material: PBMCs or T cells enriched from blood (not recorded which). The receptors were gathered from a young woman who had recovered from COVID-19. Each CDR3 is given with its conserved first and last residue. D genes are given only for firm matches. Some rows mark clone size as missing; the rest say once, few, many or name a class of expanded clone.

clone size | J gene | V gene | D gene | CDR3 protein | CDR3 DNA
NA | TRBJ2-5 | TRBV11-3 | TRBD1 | CASSPGTGRSETQYF | TGTGCCAGCAGCCCCGGGACAGGGAGGAGTGAGACCCAGTACTTC
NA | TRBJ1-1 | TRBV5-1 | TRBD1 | CASSRQGRDTEAFF | TGCGCCAGCAGCCGACAGGGAAGGGACACTGAAGCTTTCTTT
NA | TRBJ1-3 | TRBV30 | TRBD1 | CAWRSDRGNTIYF | TGTGCCTGGAGGTCGGACAGGGGAAACACCATATATTTT
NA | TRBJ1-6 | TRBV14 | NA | CASSQRAGRWDSPLHF | TGTGCCAGCAGCCAAAGAGCGGGGAGGTGGGATTCACCCCTCCACTTT
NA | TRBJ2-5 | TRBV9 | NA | CASSVAVAETQYF | TGTGCCAGCAGCGTAGCGGTTGCGGAGACCCAGTACTTC
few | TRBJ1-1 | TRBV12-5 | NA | CASGFRGTANTEAFF | TGTGCTAGTGGTTTTCGGGGGACGGCGAACACTGAAGCTTTCTTT
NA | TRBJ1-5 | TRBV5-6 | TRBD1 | CASSEGQGQPQHF | TGTGCCAGCAGTGAAGGACAGGGCCAGCCCCAGCATTTT
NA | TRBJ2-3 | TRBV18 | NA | CASSPPSGTDTQYF | TGTGCCAGCTCGCCACCTTCGGGTACAGATACGCAGTATTTT
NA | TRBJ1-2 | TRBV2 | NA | CATTLTGAIYGYTF | TGTGCCACCACCCTGACAGGTGCCATCTATGGCTACACCTTC
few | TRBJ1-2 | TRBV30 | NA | CAWRQSYGYTF | TGTGCCTGGAGGCAGTCCTATGGCTACACCTTC
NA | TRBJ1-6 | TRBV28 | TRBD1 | CASSLGGQGNSPLHF | TGTGCCAGCAGTTTAGGGGGACAGGGTAATTCACCCCTCCACTTT
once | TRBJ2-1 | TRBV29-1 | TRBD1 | CSVGGTGSIRNEQFF | TGCAGCGTTGGGGGGACAGGGTCGATTAGGAATGAGCAGTTCTTC
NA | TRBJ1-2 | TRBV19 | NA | CASSPRQTRAGGYTF | TGTGCCAGTAGTCCCCGGCAGACACGGGCGGGAGGCTACACCTTC
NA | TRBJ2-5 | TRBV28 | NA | CASRQGSSIKETQYF | TGTGCCAGCAGGCAGGGAAGTTCAATAAAAGAGACCCAGTACTTC
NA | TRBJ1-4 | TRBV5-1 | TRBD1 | CASSSQGAANEKLFF | TGCGCCAGCAGCTCTCAGGGGGCTGCAAATGAAAAACTGTTTTTT
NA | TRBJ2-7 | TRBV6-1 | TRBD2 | CASSELAGNYEQYF | TGTGCCAGCAGTGAACTAGCGGGGAATTACGAGCAGTACTTC